The entry that follows covers one TCR beta chain sequence. Antigen unknown. CDR3 length: 13 residues. CDR1 is MNHEY, CDR2 SMNVEV, per germline (reference sequence). Trimming removed 2 bases from V and 2 bases from J; junction bases left unmatched: 0. The PCR had 60 Vbeta and 13 Jbeta primers. Methods used by the authors: A later analysis counted 70 million to 85 million unique TCR beta chains, roughly 11 million shared. Profiled with immunoSEQ multiplex PCR; TCRdb holds only in-frame clones, not every one. V, J and clone size were drawn from that table, and D and trimming were deduced from the DNA. The sample lists 85,000 to 100,000 clones; about 80% were seen once. This record comes from a study of cytomegalovirus exposure and HLA in healthy donors. Study-wide results and limits: Later on, analysis showed that most CMV-associated TCR beta chains appeared to be HLA-restricted. Another analysis was done later, and it associated over 15,000 TCR beta sequences with HLA alleles at 0.05 false discovery rate.

The TCR was taken from a woman aged 55-70 years in good health and CMV-seronegative. This chain uses TRBV27 with TRBJ2-7; 7 bases map to TRBD2. Sequenced input: PBMCs. The DNA for the CDR3 is TGTGCCAGCAGTTTAGGGACTACCTACGAGCAGTACTTC. Its protein product is CASSLGTTYEQYF.